The clone carrying this T cell receptor (beta chain) showed up many times. The antigen is undetermined. At one boundary the junction diverges from the germline segment, which might be a read error. This entry belongs to a study of regulatory T cells in long-lasting Graves disease. Study outcomes and limitations: Persistent Graves' patients showed reduced TCR diversity versus newly diagnosed patients. Owing to a sample size that was small, accuracy may have been reduced.

Per the germline V gene, CDR1 is SGHTA and CDR2 is FQGTGA. The CDR3 length is 16 residues. Building the TCR beta libraries relied on iRepertoire HTBI primers, and CDR3 regions underwent Arm-PCR. As originally analysed: Samples jointly harbored 55 to 75 TRBV and about 15 TRBJ segments. Each CDR3 protein is one row after TCRdb ran MiXCR on the multiplex PCR reads. For this entry, the V and J calls and clone size follow TCRdb and not the study's own pipeline. Of approximately 500,000 distinct CDR3 sequences detected, 20% to 25% appear once; the ten largest clones hold 7% to 9%. Time point defined: persistent/refractory GD, antithyroid drugs over 5 years with positive TRAb. RNA isolated from PBMCs was used to make the TCR library. The authors drew about 9 milliliters of peripheral blood into EDTA tubes.

Sequenced here: peripheral blood mononuclear cells (PBMCs), sampled when the disease was refractory, from a patient treated with antithyroid drugs. The chain links TRBV7-3 to TRBJ1-1; TRBD1 matches 10 bases. This TCR came from a female donor with Graves disease. This chain's CDR3 is CASSLTSGQGDSEAFF. The CDR3 DNA is TGTGCCAGCAGCCTAACAAGCGGACAGGGGGACAGTGAAGCTTTCTTT.